Listed here is a single TCR beta chain. Its specificity is not known. The sample belongs to a study of siplizumab effects on memory and regulatory T cells. General observations from the study: Roughly 80-97% of proliferating CD4+ or CD8+ clones lacked an assignable naive or memory phenotype. Both greater diversity than memory cells and a major contribution to the alloresponse seemed to characterize naive T cells. A minor fraction of alloreactive clones, and no more, mapped to unstimulated subsets.

Generated by immunoSEQ multiplex PCR, the TCRdb table keeps only in-frame clones and is missing some. The profile shows 90,000 to 110,000 clones, about 91% of them singletons. The V and J ends lost 4 bases and 5 bases, in that order; junction bases with no gene match: 12. CDR3 length equals 16 residues. Germline V CDR1 and CDR2: SGHDT, YYEEEE. The clonotype was recovered from a human donor in good health. The specimen was Tregs sorted from blood. The V call is TRBV5-6, the J call TRBJ1-5, with TRBD1 matching over 7 bases. The CDR3: CASSEHIRGVYQPQHF. In DNA form, the CDR3 reads TGTGCCAGCAGCGAACACATCAGGGGGGTTTATCAGCCCCAGCATTTT.